Listed below are T cell receptor beta chains from one sample, sequenced in a study of blood T cell repertoires in COVID-19. Sequencing used immunoSEQ multiplex PCR; TCRdb keeps in-frame clones, though not all of them. The sample lists 250,000 to 350,000 clones, 88% occurring once. Sequencing was performed on peripheral blood. Receptor source: a woman aged 25-40 years who had recovered from COVID-19. CDR3s include the opening cysteine and the closing phenylalanine or tryptophan. Each record gives: J gene, V gene, clone size, D gene, CDR3 protein, CDR3 DNA. D genes are given only for firm matches. Rows give clone size only sometimes, using once, few, many, or a class for an expanded clone.

J: TRBJ2-7
V: TRBV28
size: NA
D: TRBD2
CDR3: CASTRLAIDEQYF
DNA: TGTGCCAGCACGAGACTAGCTATTGACGAGCAGTACTTC

J: TRBJ2-1
V: TRBV24-1
size: NA
D: TRBD2
CDR3: CATSDPSGGYNEQFF
DNA: TGTGCCACCAGTGATCCCAGCGGGGGTTACAATGAGCAGTTCTTC

J: TRBJ2-7
V: TRBV7-9
size: NA
D: NA
CDR3: CASSLGEVGFVGYEQYF
DNA: TGTGCCAGCAGCTTAGGAGAAGTCGGGTTCGTTGGGTACGAGCAGTACTTC

J: TRBJ2-1
V: TRBV4-2
size: NA
D: TRBD1
CDR3: CASTLWAGGGNEQFF
DNA: TGTGCCAGCACCCTGTGGGCAGGGGGTGGGAATGAGCAGTTCTTC

J: TRBJ2-3
V: TRBV5-4
size: NA
D: TRBD2
CDR3: CASSKITGGKLTDTQYF
DNA: TGTGCCAGCAGCAAAATCACGGGGGGGAAGTTAACAGATACGCAGTATTTT

J: TRBJ2-7
V: TRBV7-9
size: NA
D: NA
CDR3: CASSQVGGQSYEQYF
DNA: TGTGCCAGCAGTCAAGTCGGGGGACAGTCGTACGAGCAGTACTTC

J: TRBJ1-2
V: TRBV19
size: NA
D: NA
CDR3: CASSRGTSYGYTF
DNA: TGTGCCAGTAGTAGAGGGACTAGCTATGGCTACACCTTC

J: TRBJ1-4
V: TRBV6-5
size: NA
D: TRBD1
CDR3: CASSRQGGEKLFF
DNA: TGTGCCAGCAGCCGACAGGGCGGTGAAAAACTGTTTTTT

J: TRBJ2-7
V: TRBV28
size: NA
D: NA
CDR3: CASRGQGEAYEQYF
DNA: TGTGCCAGCAGGGGGCAGGGGGAGGCCTACGAGCAGTACTTC

J: TRBJ1-6
V: TRBV28
size: NA
D: NA
CDR3: CASSSRGVASPLHF
DNA: TGTGCCAGCAGTTCTCGGGGGGTGGCCTCACCCCTCCACTTT

J: TRBJ1-2
V: TRBV27
size: NA
D: NA
CDR3: CASSLGGRNYGYTF
DNA: TGTGCCAGCAGTTTGGGGGGGCGGAACTATGGCTACACCTTC

J: TRBJ1-6
V: TRBV11-3
size: NA
D: TRBD1
CDR3: CASSYRDRAPLHF
DNA: TGTGCCAGCAGCTACCGGGACAGGGCCCCCCTCCACTTT

J: TRBJ1-2
V: TRBV19
size: NA
D: NA
CDR3: CASSTRQEGYTF
DNA: TGTGCCAGTAGTACCCGACAGGAAGGCTACACCTTC

J: TRBJ1-1
V: TRBV28
size: NA
D: NA
CDR3: CASSLMGRKLNTEAFF
DNA: TGTGCCAGCAGTTTAATGGGCAGGAAACTGAACACTGAAGCTTTCTTT

J: TRBJ2-3
V: TRBV9
size: NA
D: NA
CDR3: CASSVSPVGRTSGTDTQYF
DNA: TGTGCCAGCAGCGTATCCCCGGTGGGGCGCACTTCGGGCACAGATACGCAGTATTTT

J: TRBJ2-2
V: TRBV5-1
size: once
D: NA
CDR3: CASEGPSTGELFF
DNA: TGCGCCAGCGAGGGTCCGTCCACCGGGGAGCTGTTTTTT

J: TRBJ2-1
V: TRBV19
size: NA
D: TRBD2
CDR3: CASSSAGVTYNEQFF
DNA: TGTGCCAGTAGTTCTGCGGGGGTTACCTACAATGAGCAGTTCTTC

J: TRBJ2-7
V: TRBV2
size: NA
D: TRBD2
CDR3: CASSMGLAAYEQYF
DNA: TGTGCCAGCAGCATGGGACTAGCGGCCTACGAGCAGTACTTC

J: TRBJ2-3
V: TRBV10-2
size: NA
D: TRBD1
CDR3: CASGGQTPGATSTDTQYF
DNA: TGCGCCAGCGGGGGACAGACCCCCGGGGCTACTTCCACAGATACGCAGTATTTT

J: TRBJ1-1
V: TRBV25-1
size: NA
D: TRBD1
CDR3: CASSGGQGWTEAFF
DNA: TGTGCCAGCAGTGGTGGACAGGGTTGGACTGAAGCTTTCTTT

J: TRBJ1-2
V: TRBV5-1
size: NA
D: TRBD1
CDR3: CASTPSLSQGYGYTF
DNA: TGCGCCAGCACCCCAAGCTTATCACAGGGGTATGGCTACACCTTC

J: TRBJ1-1
V: TRBV29-1
size: NA
D: NA
CDR3: CSVGGGPNTEAFF
DNA: TGCAGCGTCGGCGGGGGGCCGAACACTGAAGCTTTCTTT

J: TRBJ2-7
V: TRBV18
size: once
D: TRBD1
CDR3: CASSLERLQGYEQYF
DNA: TGTGCCAGCTCACTTGAAAGACTACAGGGGTACGAGCAGTACTTC

J: TRBJ1-2
V: TRBV5-1
size: NA
D: NA
CDR3: CASSLVSENYGYTF
DNA: TGCGCCAGCAGCTTGGTGTCAGAAAACTATGGCTACACCTTC

J: TRBJ2-7
V: TRBV7-2
size: NA
D: TRBD1
CDR3: CASSIRDSTYEQYF
DNA: TGTGCCAGCAGCATCCGGGACAGTACCTACGAGCAGTACTTC

J: TRBJ2-5
V: TRBV27
size: NA
D: TRBD2
CDR3: CASSLYGGGGGGETQYF
DNA: TGTGCCAGCAGTTTATACGGTGGCGGGGGAGGTGGGGAGACCCAGTACTTC

J: TRBJ2-1
V: TRBV6-4
size: NA
D: TRBD1
CDR3: CASSLQGNYNEQFF
DNA: TGTGCCAGCAGTTTACAGGGGAATTACAATGAGCAGTTCTTC

J: TRBJ2-7
V: TRBV6-5
size: NA
D: TRBD1
CDR3: CASSPDRVHEQYF
DNA: TGTGCCAGCAGTCCGGACAGGGTCCACGAGCAGTACTTC

J: TRBJ2-3
V: TRBV23-1
size: NA
D: NA
CDR3: CARPTGTDTQYF
DNA: TGCGCCAGACCTACGGGCACAGATACGCAGTATTTT

J: TRBJ2-1
V: TRBV7-2
size: NA
D: NA
CDR3: CASSLSGTHNEQFF
DNA: TGTGCCAGCAGCTTAAGCGGCACCCACAATGAGCAGTTCTTC

J: TRBJ2-2
V: TRBV5-1
size: NA
D: TRBD1
CDR3: CASSLGQGAPNTGELFF
DNA: TGCGCCAGCAGCTTGGGACAGGGGGCGCCGAACACCGGGGAGCTGTTTTTT

J: TRBJ1-2
V: TRBV7-2
size: NA
D: TRBD1
CDR3: CASRDRGGGYTF
DNA: TGTGCCAGCAGGGACAGGGGTGGCGGCTACACCTTC

J: TRBJ1-3
V: TRBV6-6
size: NA
D: NA
CDR3: CASSSRSGNTIYF
DNA: TGTGCCAGCAGTTCCCGTTCTGGAAACACCATATATTTT

J: TRBJ2-3
V: TRBV28
size: once
D: TRBD1
CDR3: CASSFPGQGDTQYF
DNA: TGTGCCAGCAGTTTTCCGGGACAGGGGGATACGCAGTATTTT

J: TRBJ1-1
V: TRBV5-1
size: NA
D: NA
CDR3: CASSPGEGGSGAFF
DNA: TGCGCCAGCAGCCCCGGGGAGGGCGGTAGCGGAGCTTTCTTT

J: TRBJ2-1
V: TRBV7-6
size: few
D: NA
CDR3: CASSLVPAGAPYNEQFF
DNA: TGTGCCAGCAGCTTAGTTCCTGCGGGGGCGCCCTACAATGAGCAGTTCTTC

J: TRBJ1-1
V: TRBV5-1
size: NA
D: NA
CDR3: CASSWSGVRTEAFF
DNA: TGCGCCAGCAGCTGGTCAGGGGTACGGACTGAAGCTTTCTTT

J: TRBJ2-7
V: TRBV7-3
size: NA
D: TRBD1
CDR3: CASSMDRGSYEQYF
DNA: TGTGCCAGCAGTATGGACAGGGGCTCCTACGAGCAGTACTTC

J: TRBJ2-7
V: TRBV6-5
size: NA
D: NA
CDR3: CASSQGLSYEQYF
DNA: TGTGCCAGCAGTCAGGGCCTCTCCTACGAGCAGTACTTC

J: TRBJ1-2
V: TRBV15
size: NA
D: TRBD1
CDR3: CATLGTGDYGYTF
DNA: TGTGCCACCCTGGGGACAGGGGACTATGGCTACACCTTC

J: TRBJ1-1
V: TRBV5-1
size: NA
D: NA
CDR3: CASSSSPDAEAFF
DNA: TGCGCCAGCAGTAGTAGCCCAGACGCTGAAGCTTTCTTT

J: TRBJ1-5
V: TRBV10-3
size: NA
D: NA
CDR3: CAISEIAGNQPQHF
DNA: TGTGCCATCAGTGAAATTGCGGGAAATCAGCCCCAGCATTTT

J: TRBJ2-3
V: TRBV7-2
size: NA
D: TRBD1
CDR3: CASSGTATTDTQYF
DNA: TGTGCCAGCAGCGGGACAGCCACCACAGATACGCAGTATTTT

J: TRBJ2-1
V: TRBV6-5
size: NA
D: NA
CDR3: CASSYIPDSSYNEQFF
DNA: TGTGCCAGCAGTTACATCCCTGACAGCTCCTACAATGAGCAGTTCTTC

J: TRBJ1-6
V: TRBV7-9
size: NA
D: TRBD1
CDR3: CASSPRQGSGNSPLHF
DNA: TGTGCCAGCAGCCCTCGACAGGGTTCTGGCAATTCACCCCTCCACTTT

J: TRBJ2-7
V: TRBV3-1/TRBV3-2
size: NA
D: TRBD2
CDR3: CASSVESGGFYEQYF
DNA: TGTGCCAGCAGCGTCGAGAGCGGGGGGTTCTACGAGCAGTACTTC

J: TRBJ2-3
V: TRBV9
size: once
D: NA
CDR3: CASSRGTVSTDTQYF
DNA: TGTGCCAGCAGCCGCGGGACAGTTAGCACAGATACGCAGTATTTT

J: TRBJ2-3
V: TRBV28
size: NA
D: TRBD2
CDR3: CASSLTSGGQNFNFSFSTDTQYF
DNA: TGTGCCAGCAGTCTAACTAGCGGGGGCCAAAATTTCAACTTTTCCTTTAGCACAGATACGCAGTATTTT

J: TRBJ2-5
V: TRBV6-4
size: few
D: TRBD1
CDR3: CASSHTPGQGQETQYF
DNA: TGTGCCAGCAGTCATACCCCCGGACAGGGCCAAGAGACCCAGTACTTC

J: TRBJ2-1
V: TRBV13
size: NA
D: TRBD1
CDR3: CASTQGVYNEQFF
DNA: TGTGCCAGCACACAGGGGGTCTACAATGAGCAGTTCTTC

J: TRBJ1-1
V: TRBV6-5
size: NA
D: NA
CDR3: CASSIARGYGEAFF
DNA: TGTGCCAGCAGTATCGCCAGGGGATACGGTGAAGCTTTCTTT

J: TRBJ1-2
V: TRBV4-3
size: once
D: NA
CDR3: CASSQDTGAGLGYTF
DNA: TGCGCCAGCAGCCAAGATACAGGCGCGGGGCTTGGCTACACCTTC

J: TRBJ1-1
V: TRBV18
size: NA
D: NA
CDR3: CASSPETGLAFF
DNA: TGTGCCAGCTCACCCGAGACAGGACTAGCTTTCTTT

J: TRBJ1-1
V: TRBV19
size: NA
D: NA
CDR3: CASSLDAGAMNTEAFF
DNA: TGTGCCAGTAGCCTGGACGCGGGGGCGATGAACACTGAAGCTTTCTTT

J: TRBJ1-5
V: TRBV9
size: NA
D: TRBD1
CDR3: CASSATGTDNQPQHF
DNA: TGTGCCAGCAGCGCAACCGGGACAGATAATCAGCCCCAGCATTTT